This T cell receptor (beta chain) was profiled in a study of T cell changes during pregnancy in multiple sclerosis. Germline V lookup: CDR1 SGHVS, CDR2 FNYEAQ. The CDR3 consists of 16 residues. The junction had 11 bases not matched to a gene; V was cut back by 5 bases and J by 3 bases. The protocol was immunoSEQ multiplex PCR, while the TCRdb copy is restricted to in-frame clones and leaves out a portion. The data show roughly 42,000 clones, with 88% seen just once and under 1.5% held by the top ten. The sequence was collected from a female donor with multiple sclerosis, enrolled in a pregnancy study. This specimen consisted of CD4+ T cells from peripheral blood mononuclear cells, obtained in the second trimester of pregnancy. The chain employs TRBV7-6 and TRBJ2-7, with 9 bases identical to TRBD2. CDR3: CASSPRPLAGYYEQYF. CDR3 DNA sequence: TGTGCCAGCAGCCCTAGACCCCTAGCGGGGTACTACGAGCAGTACTTC.